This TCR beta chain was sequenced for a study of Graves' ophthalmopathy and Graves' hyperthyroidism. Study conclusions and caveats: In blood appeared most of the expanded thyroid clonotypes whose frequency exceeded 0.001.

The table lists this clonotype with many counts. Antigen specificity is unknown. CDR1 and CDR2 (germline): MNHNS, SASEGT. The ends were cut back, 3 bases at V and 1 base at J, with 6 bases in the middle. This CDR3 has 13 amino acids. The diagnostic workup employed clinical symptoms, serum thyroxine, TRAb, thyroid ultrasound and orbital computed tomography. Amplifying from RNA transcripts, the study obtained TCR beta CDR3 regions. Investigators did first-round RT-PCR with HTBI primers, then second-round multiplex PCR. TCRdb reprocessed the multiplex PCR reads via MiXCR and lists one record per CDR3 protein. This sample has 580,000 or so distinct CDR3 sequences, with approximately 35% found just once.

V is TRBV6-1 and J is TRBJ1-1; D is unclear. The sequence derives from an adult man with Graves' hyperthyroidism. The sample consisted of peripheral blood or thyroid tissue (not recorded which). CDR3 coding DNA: TGTGCCAGCAGTGATGAACAGAACACTGAAGCTTTCTTT. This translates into CASSDEQNTEAFF.